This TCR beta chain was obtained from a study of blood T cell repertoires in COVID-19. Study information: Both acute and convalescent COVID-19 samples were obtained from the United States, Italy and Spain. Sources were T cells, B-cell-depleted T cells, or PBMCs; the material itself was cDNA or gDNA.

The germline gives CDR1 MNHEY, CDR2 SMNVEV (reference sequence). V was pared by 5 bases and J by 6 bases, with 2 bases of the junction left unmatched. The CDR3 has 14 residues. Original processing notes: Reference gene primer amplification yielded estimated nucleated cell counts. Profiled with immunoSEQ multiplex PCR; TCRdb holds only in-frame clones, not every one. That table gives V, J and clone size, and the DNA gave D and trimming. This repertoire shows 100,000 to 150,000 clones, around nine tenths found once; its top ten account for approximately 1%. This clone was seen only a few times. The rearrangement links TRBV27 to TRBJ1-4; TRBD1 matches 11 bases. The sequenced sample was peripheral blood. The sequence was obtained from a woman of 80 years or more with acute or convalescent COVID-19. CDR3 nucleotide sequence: TGTGCCAGCAGTAGGGGACAGGGGGATGAAAAACTGTTTTTT. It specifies CASSRGQGDEKLFF.